One sample yielded the 29 T cell receptor beta chains listed below, sequenced in a study of early T cells in non-severe SARS-CoV-2 infection. TCRdb passed the 5' RACE reads through MiXCR, listing each CDR3 protein once. The table has 90,000 to 130,000 distinct CDR3 sequences, over 9.5% seen once. The source was whole blood, collected at baseline. The receptors were sampled from an adult who was a healthcare worker with PCR-confirmed SARS-CoV-2 infection or an uninfected control (not recorded which).

Only a few counts were recorded for this clonotype. This sequence joins TRBV28 and TRBJ2-7; D call uncertain. The CDR3 length is 13 residues. Trimming cost V 3 bases and J 5 bases, with 11 bases left between them. Germline lookup yields CDR1 MDHEN and CDR2 SYDVKM. The CDR3 here is CASSLRPSDEQYF. CDR3 nucleotides: TGTGCCAGCAGTTTGAGACCCTCGGACGAGCAGTACTTC.

This clonotype was seen only once. The J gene is TRBJ2-7, the V gene TRBV28; TRBD2 aligns across 10 bases. Germline lookup yields CDR1 MDHEN and CDR2 SYDVKM. The CDR3 has 13 residues. V lost 5 bases and J lost 5; bases outside the gene matches: 3. This chain's CDR3 is CASSGTSEDEQYF. The CDR3, as DNA: TGTGCCAGCAGTGGGACTAGCGAGGACGAGCAGTACTTC.

Ten or more counts support this clonotype. This chain uses TRBV27 with TRBJ2-1; possibly TRBD2 for D (5 bases). CDR3 length equals 14 residues. Trimming pared 3 bases from V and 7 bases from J, leaving 13 bases between. Per the germline V gene, CDR1 is MNHEY and CDR2 is SMNVEV (reference sequence). The CDR3 is CASSFLLAVNEQFF. DNA for the CDR3: TGTGCCAGCAGTTTTCTCCTAGCAGTAAATGAGCAGTTCTTC.

V is TRBV7-8 and J is TRBJ2-7; TRBD1 might be the D (6 bases). Germline V gene sequence: CDR1 SGHVS, CDR2 FQNEAQ. Trimming removed 1 base at V and 3 bases at J, with 19 bases between. The CDR3 sequence is 17 residues long. The CDR3 loop reads CASSLGLLGDNHYEQYF. CDR3 nucleotide sequence: TGTGCCAGCAGCTTAGGGCTTCTAGGGGACAACCACTACGAGCAGTACTTC. Drawing the rest from reference TRBV7-8 and TRBJ2-7, the complete variable domain is GAGVSQSPRYKVAKRGQDVALRCDPISGHVSLFWYQQALGQGPEFLTYFQNEAQLDKSGLPSDRFFAERPEGSVSTLKIQRTQQEDSAVYLCASSLGLLGDNHYEQYFGPGTRLTVT.

This clonotype was recorded a few times. The rearrangement links TRBV7-8 to TRBJ2-4, with 11 nucleotides matching TRBD1. CDR1 is SGHVS and CDR2 is FQNEAQ in the germline V gene. Trimming at V came to 6 bases and at J to 1 base, leaving 14 bases not matched to a gene. CDR3 length: 19 amino acids. The CDR3 region has the DNA TGTGCCAGCAGTTTCAAACCCGGGACAGGGGGGTATGCCAAAAACATTCAGTACTTC. It encodes CASSFKPGTGGYAKNIQYF. Variable domain in full (rest from reference TRBV7-8 and TRBJ2-4): GAGVSQSPRYKVAKRGQDVALRCDPISGHVSLFWYQQALGQGPEFLTYFQNEAQLDKSGLPSDRFFAERPEGSVSTLKIQRTQQEDSAVYLCASSFKPGTGGYAKNIQYFGAGTRLSVL.

The V gene is TRBV15, the J gene TRBJ2-2; D may be TRBD1 (5 bases). Germline V gene lookup returns CDR1 LNHNV and CDR2 YYDKDF (reference sequence). CDR3 length equals 15 residues. V shed 5 bases and J shed 0 bases, with 10 bases lying between them. The CDR3 DNA is TGTGCCACCAGCGGCGACAGTACGAACACCGGGGAGCTGTTTTTT. It is translated as CATSGDSTNTGELFF.

In nucleotides, the CDR3 is TGCGCCAGCAGCCAGGACAGTTGGCCATTGAACACTGAAGCTTTCTTT. It codes for CASSQDSWPLNTEAFF. The chain uses TRBV4-1 and TRBJ1-1, with D perhaps matching TRBD1 (6 bases). Trimming stripped 3 bases from V and 0 bases from J, with 14 bases between. CDR1 and CDR2 (germline): MGHRA, YSYEKL. The CDR3 length is 16 residues.

In this sample, this clonotype turned up many times. CDR3 nucleotides: TGCAGTGCTAGAGATGGGTATGGGGCCAACGTCCTGACTTTC. It translates to CSARDGYGANVLTF. The chain combines TRBV20-1 with TRBJ2-6; no definite D call. Between the trimmed V and J ends, which lost 0 bases and 3 bases, there was a span of 6 bases. This CDR3 comprises 14 residues. Germline loops: CDR1 DFQATT, CDR2 SNEGSKA (reference sequence).

The V call is TRBV5-1, the J call TRBJ2-7; no reliable D call. The CDR3 has 12 residues. Germline CDR1 SGHRS, CDR2 YFSETQ. Trimming shortened V by 4 bases and J by 3 bases, and 8 bases separated the two germline ends. CDR3: CASSEKDYEQYF. The CDR3 DNA follows: TGCGCCAGCAGCGAGAAGGACTACGAGCAGTACTTC.

This clonotype was recorded a few times. In DNA, the CDR3 is TGTGCCAGCAGCTTGGCCACGGGAGGGAATGAGCAGTTCTTC. Translation gives CASSLATGGNEQFF. The gene calls are TRBV5-6 and TRBJ2-1; 8 bases agree with TRBD2. J lost 7 bases, V lost 0 bases, and 3 bases had no gene match. CDR1 and CDR2 (germline): SGHDT, YYEEEE. The CDR3 covers 14 residues.

The chain joins TRBV5-1 to TRBJ1-6; tentative D call: TRBD1 (5 bases). CDR3 length: 14 amino acids. The ends were cut back, 0 bases at V and 7 bases at J, with 8 bases in the middle. Looked up from germline, CDR1 is SGHRS and CDR2 is YFSETQ. CDR3 sequence (DNA): TGCGCCAGCAGCTTGGATGGGGGGAATTCACCCCTCCACTTT. This sequence encodes CASSLDGGNSPLHF.

This clonotype has only a few counts. V is TRBV7-9 and J is TRBJ1-6; D is ambiguous. Germline loops: CDR1 SEHNR, CDR2 FQNEAQ (reference sequence). This CDR3 comprises 15 residues. Trimming took 4 bases from V and 13 from J, leaving 20 bases between them. The CDR3 loop reads CASSSLDGRSDPLHF. In nucleotides, the CDR3 is TGTGCCAGCAGCTCCCTTGACGGTCGGAGTGATCCCCTCCACTTT.

This clonotype was seen ten or more times. The chain is built from TRBV6-1 and TRBJ2-6; either TRBD1 or TRBD2 may fit D (5 bases each). Looked up from germline, CDR1 is MNHNS and CDR2 is SASEGT. Trimming removed 4 bases from V and 4 bases from J, with 11 bases in between. The CDR3 is made up of 15 amino acids. CDR3 in amino acids: CASSGWGYGANVLTF. The DNA of the CDR3 is TGTGCCAGCAGTGGATGGGGGTACGGGGCCAACGTCCTGACTTTC.

This clonotype came up a few times. This chain links TRBV6-5 with TRBJ1-3, with a tentative D call TRBD1 (5 bases). Trimming removed 3 bases from V and 3 bases from J, with 15 bases in between. This CDR3 has 16 residues. Per germline, CDR1 MNHEY and CDR2 SVGAGI. The DNA for the CDR3 is TGTGCCAGCAGTTATTCTCCAGGGTTTGGTGGAAACACCATATATTTT. Its translation: CASSYSPGFGGNTIYF.

This clonotype has a count of ten or more. The V gene is TRBV5-1, the J gene TRBJ1-4; D perhaps matches TRBD1 (5 bases). This CDR3 spans 16 amino acids. V was clipped by 1 base and J by 0 bases, with 10 bases between them. Germline CDR1 SGHRS, CDR2 YFSETQ. CDR3 bases: TGCGCCAGCAGCTTGCCATCAGGGACAACTAATGAAAAACTGTTTTTT. This sequence encodes CASSLPSGTTNEKLFF. Drawing the rest from reference TRBV5-1 and TRBJ1-4, the complete variable domain is KAGVTQTPRYLIKTRGQQVTLSCSPISGHRSVSWYQQTPGQGLQFLFEYFSETQRNKGNFPGRFSGRQFSNSRSEMNVSTLELGDSALYLCASSLPSGTTNEKLFFGSGTQLSVL.

This clonotype was observed a few times. J is TRBJ1-5 and V is TRBV30; 7 bases agree with TRBD1. This CDR3 contains 15 residues. In germline, CDR1 is GTSNPN, CDR2 SVGIG (reference sequence). The V segment lost 5 bases and the J segment 1 base; nucleotides outside the gene matches: 8. CDR3 nucleotides: TGTGCCTGGGGGGCTCTGGGACAGAGCAATCAGCCCCAGCATTTT. It encodes CAWGALGQSNQPQHF.

The rearrangement joins TRBV4-1 to TRBJ1-1; D unclear. The CDR3 is 13 residues long. V was shortened by 0 bases and J by 7 bases, with 9 bases between the two germline ends. Germline V gene lookup returns CDR1 MGHRA and CDR2 YSYEKL. The CDR3 protein is CASSQDSGFEAFF. The CDR3 nucleotides are TGCGCCAGCAGCCAAGATTCAGGCTTTGAAGCTTTCTTT.

This rearrangement joins TRBV11-2 to TRBJ2-1; TRBD2 matches 8 bases. After removal of 5 bases from V and 0 bases from J, the junction contained 3 bases not matched to a gene. Germline assignment: CDR1 SGHAT and CDR2 FQNNGV. This CDR3 has 15 amino acids. The CDR3 nucleotides are TGTGCCAGCAGCACGCGGGGGGCCTCCTACAATGAGCAGTTCTTC. Protein sequence: CASSTRGASYNEQFF. The full variable domain, completed using reference TRBV11-2 and TRBJ2-1, is EAGVAQSPRYKIIEKRQSVAFWCNPISGHATLYWYQQILGQGPKLLIQFQNNGVVDDSQLPKDRFSAERLKGVDSTLKIQPAKLEDSAVYLCASSTRGASYNEQFFGPGTRLTVL.

There are a few counts of this clonotype. This chain links TRBV7-2 with TRBJ2-1, with 8 bases fitting TRBD1. The germline V gene has CDR1 SGHTA and CDR2 FQGNSA. V dropped 3 bases and J dropped 1; count of bases not matched to a gene: 2. CDR3 length: 15 residues. The CDR3 sequence is CASSFQGASYNEQFF. CDR3 DNA: TGTGCCAGCAGCTTTCAGGGGGCATCCTACAATGAGCAGTTCTTC.

This clonotype was counted only a few times. This sequence joins TRBV6-5 and TRBJ2-2, with a weak D call TRBD1 (5 bases). Trimming took 5 bases from V and 4 from J, leaving 8 bases between them. Germline CDR1 and CDR2: MNHEY and SVGAGI. CDR3 length: 13 amino acids. The CDR3: CASSRGSTGELFF. The CDR3 DNA follows: TGTGCCAGCAGTAGGGGTTCCACCGGGGAGCTGTTTTTT.

This chain links TRBV11-2 with TRBJ2-7; TRBD1 matches 11 bases. V lost 5 bases to trimming and J lost 7 bases; unmatched junction nucleotides: 7. This CDR3 spans 14 amino acids. Germline CDR1 SGHAT, CDR2 FQNNGV. CDR3 DNA sequence: TGTGCCAGCAGCACAGGACAGGGGGCGGCGGAGCAGTACTTC. Translating it yields CASSTGQGAAEQYF.

A few counts support this clonotype. The chain joins TRBV6-5 to TRBJ2-5; D is possibly TRBD2 (6 bases). V lost 4 bases to trimming and J lost 2 bases, with 20 bases between them. CDR1 is MNHEY, CDR2 SVGAGI, per germline. This CDR3 is built from 17 residues. CDR3 nucleotide sequence: TGTGCCAGCAGTTCCTTCCAGGACTACTTAAAGCAAGAGACCCAGTACTTC. Protein sequence: CASSSFQDYLKQETQYF.

The CDR3 bases are TGTGCCAGCAGTTTAACCCTGACTAGCTCCTACGAGCAGTACTTC. This translates into CASSLTLTSSYEQYF. This rearrangement joins TRBV12-3 or TRBV12-4 to TRBJ2-7; D is perhaps TRBD2 (6 bases). This CDR3 contains 15 residues. Trimming stripped 2 bases from V and 0 bases from J, with 11 bases between.

The chain combines TRBV3-1 with TRBJ1-1, with D tentatively TRBD1 (5 bases). The CDR3 length is 14 residues. V lost 3 bases and J lost 8, with 16 bases in between. Germline V gene sequence: CDR1 LGHDT, CDR2 YNNKEL (reference sequence). CDR3 nucleotides: TGTGCCAGCAGCCATCGGGGCCCGGAAATGGAAGCTTTCTTT. It is translated as CASSHRGPEMEAFF.

The chain employs TRBV20-1 and TRBJ1-5; tentatively, D is TRBD1 (6 bases). The CDR3 length is 13 residues. Germline values: CDR1 DFQATT, CDR2 SNEGSKA (reference sequence). Trimming pared 3 bases from V and 5 bases from J, leaving 11 bases between. CDR3: CSASRGIDQPQHF. In DNA form, the CDR3 reads TGCAGTGCTAGCAGGGGTATCGATCAGCCCCAGCATTTT.

This rearrangement joins TRBV5-6 to TRBJ1-6; D perhaps matches TRBD1 (6 bases). The CDR3 has 15 residues. V dropped 4 bases and J dropped 9 bases, with 17 bases sitting between them. Per the germline V gene, CDR1 is SGHDT and CDR2 is YYEEEE. The CDR3 bases are TGTGCCAGCAGCCGCCAGGGGCAGGGAGGTTCACCCCTCCACTTT. This sequence encodes CASSRQGQGGSPLHF.

This clonotype came up many times. One end of the junction is discordant with germline, which a read error may explain. The chain uses TRBV5-1 and TRBJ2-3; 7 bases fit TRBD2. Germline CDR1 SGHRS, CDR2 YFSETQ. This CDR3 spans 14 amino acids. The DNA of the CDR3 is TGTGCCAGCAGCTTAGCGGGTAGCACAGATACGCAGTATTTT. Amino acid sequence: CASSLAGSTDTQYF.

V usage is TRBV7-2 and J usage is TRBJ2-3; D is uncertain. The CDR3 contains 13 residues. The V end was cut by 5 bases, the J end by 3 bases, with 9 bases between. Per the germline V gene, CDR1 is SGHTA and CDR2 is FQGNSA. CDR3 in amino acids: CASSPDWTDTQYF. CDR3 sequence (DNA): TGTGCCAGCAGCCCTGACTGGACAGATACGCAGTATTTT.

In DNA, the CDR3 is TGCAGCGTTGACTCGGGGGACGATACGCAGTATTTT. Translated: CSVDSGDDTQYF. The chain recombines TRBV29-1 with TRBJ2-3; TRBD2 is a possible D gene (6 bases). Germline loops: CDR1 SQVTM, CDR2 ANQGSEA. V was shortened by 3 bases and J by 6 bases, with 10 bases between the two germline ends. The CDR3 is 12 amino acids.